The 27 T cell receptor beta chains presented below share a single source sample, sequenced in a study of regulatory T cells in long-lasting Graves disease. Building the TCR beta libraries relied on iRepertoire HTBI primers, and CDR3 regions underwent Arm-PCR. TCRdb independently ran MiXCR on the multiplex PCR reads; one entry per CDR3 protein. Seen here are over 350,000 distinct CDR3 sequences, 15% observed once, and the top ten hold over 7.5%. The time point was: newly diagnosed GD, antithyroid drugs for less than 3 months. Extracted RNA from PBMCs served as the source of the TCR library. These data were also filed under a second study, of T cells in Graves' hyperthyroidism and ophthalmopathy.

The sample was peripheral blood mononuclear cells (PBMCs), taken at new diagnosis, from a patient treated with antithyroid drugs. These receptors came from a woman between 40 and 55 years old with Graves disease.

This chain uses TRBV24-1 with TRBJ2-3, with 8 bases identical to TRBD1. With 5 bases clipped from V and 5 bases from J, the junction kept 11 bases outside the gene matches. This CDR3 is built from 16 residues. Per germline, CDR1 KGHDR and CDR2 SFDVKD. The CDR3 sequence: CATSAQGQGAGDTQYF. The CDR3 DNA sequence: TGTGCCACCAGTGCCCAAGGGCAGGGGGCAGGAGATACGCAGTATTTT.

V usage is TRBV7-2 and J usage is TRBJ1-5; D ambiguous. The length of the CDR3 is 15 residues. Germline CDR1 reads SGHTA; CDR2 reads FQGNSA. V lost 7 bases and J lost 0, with 13 bases in between. CDR3 sequence reads: CASKAQASSNQPQHF. CDR3 DNA: TGTGCCAGCAAAGCCCAGGCCAGTAGCAATCAGCCCCAGCATTTT.

The rearrangement uses TRBV5-1 and TRBJ2-7; TRBD2 aligns across 8 bases. This CDR3 has 19 residues. Germline V gene sequence: CDR1 SGHRS, CDR2 YFSETQ. The V segment lost 4 bases and the J segment 2 bases; nucleotides outside the gene matches: 20. The CDR3 sequence is CASSPVPNLPGLGTYEQYF. The CDR3 nucleotides are TGCGCCAGCAGCCCCGTGCCGAACCTACCGGGACTAGGCACCTACGAGCAGTACTTC.

V usage is TRBV30 and J usage is TRBJ2-4; D is ambiguous. Trimming cost V 2 bases and J 1 base, with 9 bases left between them. The CDR3 contains 14 residues. The germline gives CDR1 GTSNPN, CDR2 SVGIG (reference sequence). CDR3 nucleotides: TGTGCCTGGAGTAGGAACAGTGCCAAAAACATTCAGTACTTC. Translating it yields CAWSRNSAKNIQYF. Looking up the rest from reference TRBV30 and TRBJ2-4 gives the full variable domain: SQTIHQWPATLVQPVGSPLSLECTVEGTSNPNLYWYRQAAGRGLQLLFYSVGIGQISSEVPQNLSASRPQDRQFILSSKKLLLSDSGFYLCAWSRNSAKNIQYFGAGTRLSVL.

This clonotype has a count of ten or more. The chain combines TRBV18 with TRBJ2-2, with D perhaps TRBD2 (5 bases). V was shortened by 0 bases and J by 6 bases, with 8 bases between the two germline ends. The CDR3 contains 14 residues. The germline CDR1 and CDR2 sequences are KGHSH and LQKENI. The CDR3 DNA sequence: TGTGCCAGCTCACCACCGGAGGCTCCCGGGGAGCTGTTTTTT. Amino acid sequence: CASSPPEAPGELFF.

This clonotype occurred many times. The J gene is TRBJ2-7, the V gene TRBV12-3 or TRBV12-4; the match to TRBD1 covers 7 bases. V gave up 5 bases and J gave up 4 bases; unmatched junction bases: 8. The CDR3 loop spans 14 amino acids. This CDR3 reads CASSSRTGTYEQYF. In DNA form, the CDR3 reads TGTGCCAGCAGTAGTAGGACAGGAACTTACGAGCAGTACTTC.

At least ten counts were recorded for this clonotype. CDR3 loop: CASSLEGQGLDEQYF. DNA of the CDR3: TGCGCCAGCAGCTTGGAGGGACAGGGGCTCGACGAGCAGTACTTC. The J gene is TRBJ2-7, the V gene TRBV5-1; 10 positions agree with TRBD1. The V gene's germline CDR1 is SGHRS and CDR2 YFSETQ. This CDR3 has 15 residues. V shed 0 bases, J shed 5 bases, and the junction held 5 bases outside the gene matches.

This clonotype was detected many times. The V gene is TRBV25-1, the J gene TRBJ2-7, with D maybe TRBD1 (7 bases). The CDR3 covers 16 residues. Per the germline V gene, CDR1 is MGHDK and CDR2 is SYGVNS. The V and J ends lost 8 bases and 3 bases respectively, with 23 bases between them. The CDR3 sequence is CASSRDSGQINYEQYF. DNA for the CDR3: TGTGCCAGCTCGAGGGACTCGGGACAGATAAACTACGAGCAGTACTTC.

This clonotype was picked up a small number of times. V usage is TRBV28 and J usage is TRBJ2-7; possibly TRBD1 for D (6 bases). In germline, CDR1 is MDHEN, CDR2 SYDVKM. Trimming took off 3 bases at V and 4 bases at J, with 10 bases between the two ends. This CDR3 is built from 13 residues. The CDR3 DNA reads as TGTGCCAGCAGTTTGCACAGGGTGTACGAGCAGTACTTC. Translated, it gives CASSLHRVYEQYF. The whole variable domain, filled in from reference TRBV28 and TRBJ2-7, reads DVKVTQSSRYLVKRTGEKVFLECVQDMDHENMFWYRQDPGLGLRLIYFSYDVKMKEKGDIPEGYSVSREKKERFSLILESASTNQTSMYLCASSLHRVYEQYFGPGTRLTVT.

This clonotype was counted ten times or more. J is TRBJ2-7 and V is TRBV7-9, with D perhaps matching TRBD1 (5 bases). CDR1 and CDR2 (germline): SEHNR, FQNEAQ (reference sequence). This CDR3 contains 14 residues. Trimming removed 1 base from V and 0 bases from J, with 7 bases in between. The DNA for the CDR3 is TGTGCCAGCAGCTTAGGACAGAACTCCTACGAGCAGTACTTC. It codes for CASSLGQNSYEQYF.

The chain uses TRBV3-1 and TRBJ2-2; 7 bases align to TRBD1. The germline V gene encodes CDR1 LGHDT and CDR2 YNNKEL (reference sequence). Trimming removed 6 bases from V and 4 bases from J; junction bases left unmatched: 5. This CDR3 has 14 amino acids. The CDR3 DNA is TGTGCCAGCAGTTCAACAGGGGTCACCGGGGAGCTGTTTTTT. Its translation: CASSSTGVTGELFF.

In this sample, this clonotype turned up many times. The chain carries TRBV6-1 and TRBJ2-7; 11 bases are shared with TRBD1. The J segment lost 3 bases and the V segment lost 6 bases, leaving 13 bases of the junction unmatched. In germline, CDR1 is MNHNS, CDR2 SASEGT. CDR3 size: 17 residues. The DNA for the CDR3 is TGTGCCAGCAGCGATTCCTGGAGGGGGACAGGGGGCTACGAGCAGTACTTC. It translates to CASSDSWRGTGGYEQYF.

The chain uses TRBV9 and TRBJ1-1; 11 bases are a match to TRBD1. CDR1 SGDLS and CDR2 YYNGEE come from the germline V gene. V shed 3 bases, J shed 0 bases, and the junction held 7 bases outside the gene matches. The CDR3 is 17 residues long. The CDR3 DNA sequence: TGTGCCAGCAGCGACCGGACAGGGGGCTCCATGAACACTGAAGCTTTCTTT. It translates to CASSDRTGGSMNTEAFF.

This clonotype turned up a few times. The rearrangement uses TRBV2 and TRBJ2-2; D is ambiguous. Germline CDR1 is SNHLY and CDR2 is FYNNEI. V shed 8 bases and J shed 3 bases, with 10 bases lying between them. CDR3 length equals 13 residues. The DNA for the CDR3 is TGTGCCAGCCAGGCAGAGTACACCGGGGAGCTGTTTTTT. This codes for CASQAEYTGELFF.

The table lists this clonotype with many counts. This chain uses TRBV20-1 with TRBJ2-5; TRBD2 might be the D (8 bases). The CDR3 totals 16 residues. V was cut by 4 bases and J by 3 bases, with 21 bases left in between. The germline V gene has CDR1 DFQATT and CDR2 SNEGSKA (reference sequence). The CDR3 bases are TGCAGTGCTAAAGGACAGGCTGGACTAGCAAAAGAGACCCAGTACTTC. It yields the protein CSAKGQAGLAKETQYF.

This sequence joins TRBV6-1 and TRBJ2-1, with TRBD2 identical over 9 bases. V shed 6 bases, J shed 4 bases, and the junction held 7 bases outside the gene matches. In germline, CDR1 is MNHNS, CDR2 SASEGT. The CDR3 is 15 amino acids. The DNA for the CDR3 is TGTGCCAGCAGAACAGCGGGAGGACCATACAATGAGCAGTTCTTC. This encodes CASRTAGGPYNEQFF.

This clonotype was recorded many times. The J gene is TRBJ2-7, the V gene TRBV6-1, with 13 bases aligning to TRBD2. Trimming removed 5 bases from V and 6 bases from J; junction bases left unmatched: 10. The V gene's germline CDR1 is MNHNS and CDR2 SASEGT. This CDR3 has 16 amino acids. The DNA of the CDR3 is TGTGCCAGCAGTATGTACGGACTAGCGGGAGAGGGCGAGCAGTACTTC. As protein: CASSMYGLAGEGEQYF.

This clonotype was detected once. V usage is TRBV5-1 and J usage is TRBJ2-7, with a weak D call TRBD2 (5 bases). Germline-derived CDR1 and CDR2 are SGHRS and YFSETQ. Trimming left V 0 bases short and J 0 bases short, with 13 bases between. CDR3 size: 16 residues. The CDR3 here is CASSLVPAGSSYEQYF. The CDR3 DNA is TGCGCCAGCAGCTTGGTTCCGGCGGGCTCCTCCTACGAGCAGTACTTC.

The chain uses TRBV4-1 and TRBJ1-2, with a tentative D call TRBD1 (5 bases). Deletions cut 7 bases from V and 3 bases from J, with 15 bases between. In germline, CDR1 is MGHRA, CDR2 YSYEKL. The CDR3 extends over 14 amino acids. The CDR3 nucleotides read TGCGCCAGCAAAAAACCCGGGACCTACTATGGCTACACCTTC. This encodes CASKKPGTYYGYTF.

This clonotype appeared many times. The chain joins TRBV12-3 or TRBV12-4 to TRBJ2-1, with D possibly matching TRBD2 (6 bases). With 2 bases removed from V and 8 bases from J, the gap between germline ends came to 10 bases. The CDR3 consists of 13 residues. Here the CDR3 DNA reads TGTGCCAGCAGTTTAAGCGGGCACGATGAGCAGTTCTTC. It is translated as CASSLSGHDEQFF.

With regard to this clonotype: A much larger clone sits a single nucleotide away, making a read error possible. Because the CDR3 is missing its conserved closing phenylalanine or tryptophan, this is likely a read error. The V call is TRBV20-1, the J call TRBJ2-5, with TRBD1 identical over 7 bases. CDR1 DFQATT and CDR2 SNEGSKA come from the germline V gene (reference sequence). The CDR3 covers 13 residues. Trimming took 8 bases from V and 5 from J; bases not matched to a gene: 11. The CDR3 bases are TGCAGTTCAGAGGGGGCGACCCGGGAGACCCAGTACTCC. Translated, it gives CSSEGATRETQYS.

The sample holds many counts of this clonotype. The chain uses TRBV25-1 and TRBJ2-5, with D perhaps TRBD1 (5 bases). V lost 1 base to trimming and J lost 1 base, with 13 bases between them. The CDR3 runs 16 residues. CDR1 and CDR2 (germline): MGHDK, SYGVNS. CDR3 nucleotide sequence: TGTGCCAGCAGTGAATTGGGCAGGGCCCTCCAAGAGACCCAGTACTTC. Its translation is CASSELGRALQETQYF.

This clonotype was counted at least ten times. This chain uses TRBV20-1 with TRBJ2-5; 9 bases map to TRBD2. The ends lost 1 base at V and 4 bases at J; junction bases unmatched: 13. The CDR3 runs 17 residues. Per germline, CDR1 DFQATT and CDR2 SNEGSKA (reference sequence). CDR3 in DNA: TGCAGTGCTAGAGGGCTAGCGGGATTAGTAGGGACAGAGACCCAGTACTTC. The encoded protein is CSARGLAGLVGTETQYF.

Ten or more counts support this clonotype. The V gene is TRBV2, the J gene TRBJ2-4; 9 bases match TRBD1. Germline loops: CDR1 SNHLY, CDR2 FYNNEI. Trimming cost V 0 bases and J 7 bases; bases outside gene matches: 7. This CDR3 is built from 16 residues. CDR3 in amino acids: CASSEAEVGTGNIQYF. In nucleotides, the CDR3 is TGTGCCAGCAGTGAAGCGGAGGTCGGGACAGGGAACATTCAGTACTTC.

This clonotype was counted many times. This chain joins TRBV28 and TRBJ2-7; 9 positions agree with TRBD1. CDR3 length: 13 residues. Germline CDR1 reads MDHEN; CDR2 reads SYDVKM. Trimming took 5 bases from V and 7 from J; bases not matched to a gene: 6. The CDR3 spells CASSPGTGREQYF. CDR3 DNA sequence: TGTGCCAGCAGTCCCGGGACAGGGCGGGAGCAGTACTTC.

J is TRBJ1-1 and V is TRBV6-9, with 7 bases fitting TRBD1. This CDR3 is built from 16 residues. V shed 3 bases, J shed 5 bases, and the junction held 12 bases outside the gene matches. The germline gives CDR1 MNHGY, CDR2 SVAAGI. The CDR3, as DNA: TGTGCCAGCAGTTACGGGAACAGGGGAATGGGAACTGAAGCTTTCTTT. It translates to CASSYGNRGMGTEAFF.

The gene calls are TRBV5-1 and TRBJ2-7; the match to TRBD2 covers 11 bases. From germline, CDR1 is SGHRS and CDR2 YFSETQ. This CDR3 region has 18 residues. J gave up 4 bases and V 0 bases, and 12 bases lay outside the gene matches. DNA of the CDR3: TGCGCCAGCAGCTTGGGACTAGCGGGACAACTACTCGGATACGAGCAGTACTTC. As protein: CASSLGLAGQLLGYEQYF.